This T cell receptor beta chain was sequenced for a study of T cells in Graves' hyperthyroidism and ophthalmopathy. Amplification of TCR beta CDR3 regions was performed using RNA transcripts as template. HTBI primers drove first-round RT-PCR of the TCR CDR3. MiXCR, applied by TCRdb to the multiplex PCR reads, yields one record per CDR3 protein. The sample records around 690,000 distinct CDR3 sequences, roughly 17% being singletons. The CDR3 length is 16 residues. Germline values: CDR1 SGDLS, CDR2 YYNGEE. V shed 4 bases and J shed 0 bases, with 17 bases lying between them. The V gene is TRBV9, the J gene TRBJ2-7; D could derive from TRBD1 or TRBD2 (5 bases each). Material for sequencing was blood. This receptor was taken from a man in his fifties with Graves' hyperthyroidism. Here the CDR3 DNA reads TGTGCCAGCAGCCCCCACGAGGGGTCGTTCTCCTACGAGCAGTACTTC. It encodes CASSPHEGSFSYEQYF.